This T cell receptor (beta chain) was recovered during a study of shared clonotypes between healthy human individuals. About this clone itself: Its antigen is undetermined.

Assay used: immunoSEQ multiplex PCR; TCRdb lists only in-frame clones, some missing. The sample has 1 million to 1.2 million clones, roughly 80% seen once. Overall study results and limits: What limited the represented genetic and exposure-history diversity was the small number of donors.

Healthy adults negative for HIV, lacking recent acute infections or vaccinations, served as donors. Trimming took 5 bases from V and 7 from J, leaving 14 bases between them. The germline CDR1 and CDR2 sequences are SEHNR and FQNEAQ (reference sequence). The CDR3 has 14 amino acids. This chain connects TRBV7-9 to TRBJ2-2, with TRBD2 as a possible D gene (5 bases). The TCR comes from a man between 18 and 35 years old in good health. Some clones in this sample may be carry-over from other donors' samples. The material sequenced was memory CD4+ T cells from PBMCs. The subset denotes: CD45RA-negative fraction. The CDR3: CASSTRGTGGELFF. DNA of the CDR3: TGTGCCAGCAGCACTAGAGGAACCGGCGGGGAGCTGTTTTTT.